This is a list of T cell receptor beta chains from one sample in a study of T-cell memory formation after mild COVID-19. One entry per CDR3 protein results from TCRdb running MiXCR on the 5' RACE reads. The data hold approximately 500,000 distinct CDR3 sequences, with more than 20% observed a single time. Sequencing was carried out using PBMCs or a T cell subset sorted from them (not recorded which). Receptor source: an adult woman who had mild COVID-19 (a few samples of this study predate the infection). Cell type and time point are not known. Each CDR3 is given with its conserved first and last residue. A D gene is named only where the DNA matches it firmly. Clone size is not always given. Where it is, it says once, few, many or a class for expanded clones.

DNA	CDR3	V	J	D	size	length
TGTGCCAGCTCAGGTCGGGGGGAGGTTCAGCCCCAGCATTTT	CASSGRGEVQPQHF	TRBV18	TRBJ1-5	-	-	14
TGTGCCAGCCGGCAGGCTGGGGCCAACGTCCTGACTTTC	CASRQAGANVLTF	TRBV6-2/TRBV6-3	TRBJ2-6	-	-	13
TGTGCCAGCAGCTTAGCCGGGAGTGGAGGGCACGAGCAGTACTTC	CASSLAGSGGHEQYF	TRBV7-9	TRBJ2-7	-	few	15
TGTGCCAGCAGTGAATACGTCGACTACGAGCAGTACTTC	CASSEYVDYEQYF	TRBV25-1	TRBJ2-7	-	-	13
TGTGCCAGCAGTTACGCCGGGCTGACCTACGAGCAGTACTTC	CASSYAGLTYEQYF	TRBV6-2/TRBV6-3	TRBJ2-7	-	few	14
TGTGCCAGCAGCTTGGCGGGACAGGGGAACGGGAATGGCTACACCTTC	CASSLAGQGNGNGYTF	TRBV7-2	TRBJ1-2	TRBD1	-	16
TGTGCCAGCAGTTGGCTACAGGGCGGGGAGCTGTTTTTT	CASSWLQGGELFF	TRBV27	TRBJ2-2	-	few	13
TGCAGCGTTGAAGGGGCTAGCGGGAGCACCTACAATGAGCAGTTCTTC	CSVEGASGSTYNEQFF	TRBV29-1	TRBJ2-1	TRBD2	few	16
TGTGCCAGCAGTGACCTGAAGGGACAGGGATACAATGAGCAGTTCTTC	CASSDLKGQGYNEQFF	TRBV25-1	TRBJ2-1	TRBD1	few	16
TGTGCCAGCAGTGAACCGACTAGCGGCCAAGAGACCCAGTACTTC	CASSEPTSGQETQYF	TRBV25-1	TRBJ2-5	TRBD2	-	15
TGTGCCAGTACCTTGGCCCTCGGGACAGATACGCAGTATTTT	CASTLALGTDTQYF	TRBV19	TRBJ2-3	-	-	14
TGTGCCAGCAGCCAAGATTTGGGGGAATCCTACGAGCAGTACTTC	CASSQDLGESYEQYF	TRBV3-1	TRBJ2-7	-	-	15
TGTGCCTGGAGTGTTGGCGGGAGCTCCTACGAGCAGTACTTC	CAWSVGGSSYEQYF	TRBV30	TRBJ2-7	TRBD2	-	14
TGTGCCTGGAACTATTCCCCATCCGGGGACCCTGAAGCTTTCTTT	CAWNYSPSGDPEAFF	TRBV30	TRBJ1-1	-	many	15
TGCGCCAGCAGTCAATCTGCTAGCGCGGGCACAGATACGCAGTATTTT	CASSQSASAGTDTQYF	TRBV23-1	TRBJ2-3	-	few	16
TGTGCCAGCATCGTAGCGGGACCTGGTTGGTACAATGAGCAGTTCTTC	CASIVAGPGWYNEQFF	TRBV7-9	TRBJ2-1	TRBD2	few	16
TGTGCCAGCAGCTTACCCCGGGACGGTGAAGCTTTCTTT	CASSLPRDGEAFF	TRBV5-6	TRBJ1-1	-	-	13
TGTGCCAGCAGCTTGGGACAGGGGCCCACAGATACGCAGTATTTT	CASSLGQGPTDTQYF	TRBV11-3	TRBJ2-3	TRBD1	few	15
TGTGCCAGCTCACCAGCCCTAGCGGGAGATGGTGAGCAGTTCTTC	CASSPALAGDGEQFF	TRBV18	TRBJ2-1	TRBD2	-	15
TGTGCCAGCAGCCTCCGGGACCCCCCGCTCCTGACTTTC	CASSLRDPPLLTF	TRBV7-2	TRBJ2-6	-	-	13
TGTGCCACCACCCGGACACGTTTT	CATTRTRF	TRBV24-1	TRBJ2-3	-	-	8
TGCAGTGCTAGAGATCGGGTAGCGGGGGATAAGGAGACCCAGTACTTC	CSARDRVAGDKETQYF	TRBV20-1	TRBJ2-5	TRBD2	-	16
TGTGCCAGCAGCTTTATGGACACCGAGCAGTACTTC	CASSFMDTEQYF	TRBV5-5	TRBJ2-7	-	few	12
TGTGCCAGCAGCGCCGTTTCTAGCGGGGTGACCTACGAGCAGTACTTC	CASSAVSSGVTYEQYF	TRBV11-2	TRBJ2-7	TRBD2	-	16
TGTGCCACCAGTGATTTGAAAGGGCTCTACGAGCAGTACTTC	CATSDLKGLYEQYF	TRBV24-1	TRBJ2-7	-	-	14
TGTGCCACCAGCAGAGATTGGGGGGGAGGCGACGAGCAGTACTTC	CATSRDWGGGDEQYF	TRBV15	TRBJ2-7	TRBD2	few	15
TGTGCCAGCAGCCTGAGGGGACAGAGCTCCTACGAGCAGTACTTC	CASSLRGQSSYEQYF	TRBV27	TRBJ2-7	TRBD1	-	15
TGCAGTGCCTGGCGGGAGACCCAGTACTTC	CSAWRETQYF	TRBV20-1	TRBJ2-5	-	-	10